The T cell receptor (beta chain) under discussion was sequenced for a study of T cell repertoires in cytomegalovirus infection. Study-level information: CMV infection together with matching HLA type was indicated by public TCR beta signatures. Study findings and constraints: HLA-C-restricted CMV clonotypes gave the most frequent clonotype in two of eight donors.

TCRdb reanalysed the reads using MiXCR and keeps one entry per CDR3 protein. Of about 740,000 distinct CDR3 sequences detected, 35% appear once; the ten largest clones hold under 3%. This CDR3 is built from 12 residues. Trimming stripped 3 bases from V and 8 bases from J, with 10 bases between. A word on this clonotype: Its antigen is unknown.

The sequence came from a human donor in good health (CMV status not recorded). Some clones in this sample may be carry-over from other donors' samples. Sequencing was done on a sample of PBMCs. The chain employs TRBV12-3 or TRBV12-4 and TRBJ1-2; D is possibly TRBD1 (5 bases). The DNA for the CDR3 is TGTGCCAGCAGTTTTATAACAGGAGGCTACACCTTC. This gives the protein CASSFITGGYTF.